One sample yielded the 8 T cell receptor beta chains listed below, sequenced in a study of control samples from healthy donors and cancer patients. Generated by immunoSEQ multiplex PCR, the TCRdb table keeps only in-frame clones and is missing some. The sample yields hundreds of thousands of clones, 90% seen once. The sequenced sample was PBMCs. The receptors derive from a man between 40 and 49 years old with head and neck cancer.

This clone was seen just once. For the CDR3, the DNA is TGTGCCAGCAGCCAGCGGGAATACTACGAGCAGTACTTC. Translation gives CASSQREYYEQYF. The chain uses TRBV9 and TRBJ2-7; 7 bases are a match to TRBD2. This CDR3 contains 13 residues. V was pared by 4 bases and J by 3 bases, with 4 bases of the junction left unmatched. Germline CDR1 is SGDLS and CDR2 is YYNGEE.

The rearrangement uses TRBV5-1 and TRBJ2-3; 15 nucleotides line up with TRBD2. J was trimmed by 0 bases and V by 0 bases; bases with no gene match: 8. This CDR3 contains 20 residues. CDR1 SGHRS and CDR2 YFSETQ come from the germline V gene. The CDR3 loop is CASSLATGTSGRRSTDTQYF. In DNA form, the CDR3 reads TGCGCCAGCAGCTTGGCCACCGGGACTAGCGGGAGGCGGAGCACAGATACGCAGTATTTT.

The chain carries TRBV7-2 and TRBJ2-3; D ambiguous. This CDR3 region has 14 residues. The germline V gene has CDR1 SGHTA and CDR2 FQGNSA. V was pared by 4 bases and J by 5 bases, with 13 bases between. The CDR3 reads CASSSTNALDTQYF. The DNA for the CDR3 is TGTGCCAGCAGCTCTACCAACGCCCTAGATACGCAGTATTTT.

The chain has TRBV12-3 or TRBV12-4 and TRBJ2-7, with D unresolved. V lost 1 base and J 7 bases, leaving 11 bases between the germline ends. This CDR3 contains 13 residues. The CDR3 sequence is CASSLGGRREQYF. In nucleotides, the CDR3 is TGTGCCAGCAGTTTAGGTGGGCGCCGGGAGCAGTACTTC.

This rearrangement joins TRBV6-6 to TRBJ1-5; 9 bases map to TRBD1. Germline values: CDR1 MNHNY, CDR2 SVGAGI (reference sequence). J gave up 6 bases and V 5 bases, and 8 bases lay outside the gene matches. CDR3 length equals 15 residues. The CDR3 coding sequence is TGTGCCAGCAGTCCGGGACAGGGTTTAGGTCAGCCCCAGCATTTT. As protein: CASSPGQGLGQPQHF.

This clone was counted a single time. The chain links TRBV11-3 to TRBJ1-1; D possibly corresponds to TRBD1 (5 bases). This CDR3 has 16 residues. V was cut by 4 bases and J by 4 bases, with 19 bases left in between. The germline gives CDR1 SGHNT, CDR2 YENEEA. Here the CDR3 DNA reads TGTGCCAGCAGCTACTCGGGGCTCCGGGGTTCCACTGAAGCTTTCTTT. Protein product: CASSYSGLRGSTEAFF.

The chain links TRBV29-1 to TRBJ1-1; D call uncertain. Germline V CDR1 and CDR2: SQVTM, ANQGSEA. The CDR3 totals 12 residues. With 4 bases removed from V and 1 base from J, the gap between germline ends came to 7 bases. The CDR3, as DNA: TGCAGCGTTGGGGGAGGGAACACTGAAGCTTTCTTT. This codes for CSVGGGNTEAFF.

The rearrangement joins TRBV29-1 to TRBJ1-2, with 8 nucleotides matching TRBD1. Trimming cost V 0 bases and J 7 bases; bases outside gene matches: 7. Germline V gene lookup returns CDR1 SQVTM and CDR2 ANQGSEA. The CDR3 sequence is 14 residues long. CDR3 in amino acids: CSVEEVGQAGGYTF. The CDR3 bases are TGCAGCGTTGAAGAAGTGGGACAGGCCGGTGGCTACACCTTC.